The 5 T cell receptor beta chains in this list originate from one sample, sequenced in a study of cytomegalovirus exposure and HLA in healthy donors. Profiled with immunoSEQ multiplex PCR; TCRdb holds only in-frame clones, not every one. The sample carries some 60,000 clones, approximately 96% recorded once. The source material was PBMCs. Every receptor here comes from a man younger than 30 in good health and CMV-seronegative.

Only one count was recorded for this clone. The genes are TRBV7-9 and TRBJ2-7; D is ambiguous. There are 13 residues in the CDR3. Germline CDR1 is SEHNR and CDR2 is FQNEAQ (reference sequence). V lost 5 bases and J 0 bases, leaving 8 bases between the germline ends. Written as DNA, the CDR3 is TGTGCCAGCAGCCCCCGTAGCTCCTACGAGCAGTACTTC. This translates into CASSPRSSYEQYF.

The chain carries TRBV4-1 and TRBJ2-2; D is unresolved. V was shortened by 0 bases and J by 9 bases, with 11 bases between the two germline ends. This CDR3 comprises 14 residues. Germline CDR1 MGHRA, CDR2 YSYEKL. CDR3 region: CASSQELVRRELFF. The CDR3 DNA reads as TGCGCCAGCAGCCAAGAGCTAGTCAGAAGGGAGCTGTTTTTT.

The V and J genes are TRBV18 and TRBJ1-5, with D tentatively TRBD1 (5 bases). V dropped 3 bases and J dropped 4 bases, with 13 bases sitting between them. The CDR3 loop spans 15 amino acids. The germline gives CDR1 KGHSH, CDR2 LQKENI. CDR3 region: CASSPGHVRNQPQHF. The DNA for the CDR3 is TGTGCCAGCTCACCCGGACATGTACGGAATCAGCCCCAGCATTTT.

The V gene is TRBV30, the J gene TRBJ1-5; 7 nucleotides align to TRBD1. Per germline, CDR1 GTSNPN and CDR2 SVGIG (reference sequence). J gave up 5 bases and V 2 bases, and 12 bases lay outside the gene matches. The CDR3 is 16 amino acids. CDR3 nucleotides: TGTGCCTGGAGTAGCTGGAGGACAGGTCTCTATCAGCCCCAGCATTTT. Its translation: CAWSSWRTGLYQPQHF.

V is TRBV19 and J is TRBJ2-3; D might be TRBD1 (5 bases). The CDR3 consists of 14 residues. The germline gives CDR1 LNHDA, CDR2 SQIVND (reference sequence). Trimming shortened V by 4 bases and J by 4 bases, and 12 bases separated the two germline ends. The DNA of the CDR3 is TGTGCCAGTAGTAGATTGACAGCTGCAGATACGCAGTATTTT. Residues: CASSRLTAADTQYF. Combining the CDR3 with reference TRBV19 and TRBJ2-3 gives the whole variable domain DGGITQSPKYLFRKEGQNVTLSCEQNLNHDAMYWYRQDPGQGLRLIYYSQIVNDFQKGDIAEGYSVSREKKESFPLTVTSAQKNPTAFYLCASSRLTAADTQYFGPGTRLTVL.